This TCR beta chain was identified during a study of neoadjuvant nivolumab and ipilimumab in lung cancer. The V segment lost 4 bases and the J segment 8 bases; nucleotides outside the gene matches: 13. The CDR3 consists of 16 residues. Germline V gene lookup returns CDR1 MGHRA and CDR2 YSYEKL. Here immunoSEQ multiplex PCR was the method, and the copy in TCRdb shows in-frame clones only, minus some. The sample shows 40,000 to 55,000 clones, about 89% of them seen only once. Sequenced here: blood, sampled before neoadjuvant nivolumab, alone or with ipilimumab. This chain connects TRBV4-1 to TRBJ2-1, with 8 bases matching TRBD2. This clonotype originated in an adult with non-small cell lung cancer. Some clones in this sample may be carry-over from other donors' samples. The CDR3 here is CASSREGTRVSDEQFF. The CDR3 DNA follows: TGCGCCAGCAGCCGAGAAGGGACTAGGGTCAGCGATGAGCAGTTCTTC.